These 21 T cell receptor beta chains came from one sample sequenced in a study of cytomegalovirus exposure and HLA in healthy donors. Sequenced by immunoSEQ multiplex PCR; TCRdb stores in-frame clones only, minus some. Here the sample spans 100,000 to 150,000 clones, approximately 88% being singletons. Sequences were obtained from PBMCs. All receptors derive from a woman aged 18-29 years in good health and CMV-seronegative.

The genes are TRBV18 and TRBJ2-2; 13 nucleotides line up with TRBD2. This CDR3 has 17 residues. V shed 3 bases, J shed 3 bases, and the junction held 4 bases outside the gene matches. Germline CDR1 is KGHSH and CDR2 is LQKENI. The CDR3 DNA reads TGTGCCAGCTCACCCCTAGGACTAGCGGGAGACACCGGGGAGCTGTTTTTT. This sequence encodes CASSPLGLAGDTGELFF.

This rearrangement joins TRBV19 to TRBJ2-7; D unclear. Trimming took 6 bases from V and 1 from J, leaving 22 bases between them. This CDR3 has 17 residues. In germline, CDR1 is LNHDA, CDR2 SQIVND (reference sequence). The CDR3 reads CASSPPPSRSDSYEQYF. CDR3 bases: TGTGCCAGTAGCCCCCCCCCTTCGAGGTCGGATTCCTACGAGCAGTACTTC.

The CDR3: CASSQDVSGGMSDTQYF. The CDR3 nucleotides read TGCGCCAGCAGCCAAGATGTGTCGGGAGGGATGTCAGATACGCAGTATTTT. This rearrangement joins TRBV4-1 to TRBJ2-3, with 8 nucleotides matching TRBD2. CDR1 and CDR2 (germline): MGHRA, YSYEKL. The V segment lost 0 bases and the J segment 4 bases; nucleotides outside the gene matches: 9. The CDR3 covers 17 residues.

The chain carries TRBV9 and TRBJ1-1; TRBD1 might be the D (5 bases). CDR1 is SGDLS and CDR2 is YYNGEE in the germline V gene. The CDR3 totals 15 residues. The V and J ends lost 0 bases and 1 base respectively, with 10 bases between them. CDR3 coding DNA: TGTGCCAGCAGCGTAGAAGGACATACGAACACTGAAGCTTTCTTT. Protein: CASSVEGHTNTEAFF.

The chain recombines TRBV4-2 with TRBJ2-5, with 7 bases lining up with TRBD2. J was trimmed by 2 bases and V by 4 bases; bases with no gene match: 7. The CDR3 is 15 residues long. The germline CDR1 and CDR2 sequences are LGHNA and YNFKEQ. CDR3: CASSPHPGGQETQYF. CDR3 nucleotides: TGTGCCAGCAGCCCCCACCCCGGGGGGCAAGAGACCCAGTACTTC.

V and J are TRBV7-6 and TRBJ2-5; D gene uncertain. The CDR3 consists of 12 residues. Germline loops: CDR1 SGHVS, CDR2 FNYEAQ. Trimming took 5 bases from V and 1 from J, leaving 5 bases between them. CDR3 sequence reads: CASSPPQETQYF. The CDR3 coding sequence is TGTGCCAGCAGCCCTCCCCAAGAGACCCAGTACTTC.

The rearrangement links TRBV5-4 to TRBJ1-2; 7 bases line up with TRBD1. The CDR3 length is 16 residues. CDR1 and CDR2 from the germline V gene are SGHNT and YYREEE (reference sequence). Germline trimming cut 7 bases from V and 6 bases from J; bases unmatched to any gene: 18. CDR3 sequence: CASLSLGQRRRNGYTF. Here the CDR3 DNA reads TGTGCCAGCCTGTCCTTGGGACAGAGGCGAAGAAATGGCTACACCTTC.

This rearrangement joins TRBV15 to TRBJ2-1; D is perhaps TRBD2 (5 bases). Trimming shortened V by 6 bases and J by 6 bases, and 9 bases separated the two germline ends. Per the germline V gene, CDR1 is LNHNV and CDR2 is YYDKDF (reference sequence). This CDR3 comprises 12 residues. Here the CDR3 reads CATRDSGNEQFF. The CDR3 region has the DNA TGTGCCACCAGGGACTCCGGCAATGAGCAGTTCTTC.

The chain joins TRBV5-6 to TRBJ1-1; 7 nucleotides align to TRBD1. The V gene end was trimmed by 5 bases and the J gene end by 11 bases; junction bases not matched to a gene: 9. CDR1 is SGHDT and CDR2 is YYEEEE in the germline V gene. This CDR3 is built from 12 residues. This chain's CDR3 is CASSFDRDLAFF. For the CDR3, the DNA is TGTGCCAGCAGTTTCGACAGGGACCTTGCTTTCTTT.

The DNA for the CDR3 is TGTGCCAGCAGTTACTCTGAGGGGGCAGATACGCAGTATTTT. This sequence encodes CASSYSEGADTQYF. V gene TRBV6-5 combines with J gene TRBJ2-3; possible D gene TRBD1, 6 bases. Looked up from germline, CDR1 is MNHEY and CDR2 is SVGAGI. Trimming cost V 0 bases and J 4 bases, with 8 bases left between them. The CDR3 covers 14 residues.

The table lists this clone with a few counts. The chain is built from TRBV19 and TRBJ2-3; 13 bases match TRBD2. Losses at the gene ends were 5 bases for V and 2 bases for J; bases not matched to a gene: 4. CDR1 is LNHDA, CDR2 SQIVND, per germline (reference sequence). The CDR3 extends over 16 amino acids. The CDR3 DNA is TGTGCCAGTAGTCCGGGACTAGCGGGGATCACAGATACGCAGTATTTT. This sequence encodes CASSPGLAGITDTQYF.

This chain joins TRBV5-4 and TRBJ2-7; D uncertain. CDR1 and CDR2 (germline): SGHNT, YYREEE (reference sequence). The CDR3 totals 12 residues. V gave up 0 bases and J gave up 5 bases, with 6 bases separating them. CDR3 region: CASSLALDEQYF. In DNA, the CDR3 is TGTGCCAGCAGCTTGGCCCTCGACGAGCAGTACTTC.

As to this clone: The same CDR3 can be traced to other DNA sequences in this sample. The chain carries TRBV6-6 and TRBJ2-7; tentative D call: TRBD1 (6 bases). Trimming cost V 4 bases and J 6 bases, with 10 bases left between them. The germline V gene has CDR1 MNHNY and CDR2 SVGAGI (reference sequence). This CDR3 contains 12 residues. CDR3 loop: CASSSGVGEQYF. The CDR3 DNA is TGTGCCAGCAGTTCAGGGGTTGGCGAGCAGTACTTC.

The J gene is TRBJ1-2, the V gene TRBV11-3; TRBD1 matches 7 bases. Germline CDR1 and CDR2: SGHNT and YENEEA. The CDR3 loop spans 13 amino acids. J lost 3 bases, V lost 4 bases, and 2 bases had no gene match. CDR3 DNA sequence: TGTGCCAGCAGCTCCAGGGGGGACTATGGCTACACCTTC. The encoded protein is CASSSRGDYGYTF.

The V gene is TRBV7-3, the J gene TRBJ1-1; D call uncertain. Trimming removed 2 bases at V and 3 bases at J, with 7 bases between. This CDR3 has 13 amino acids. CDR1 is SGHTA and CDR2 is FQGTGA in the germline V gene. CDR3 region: CASSLGPYTEAFF. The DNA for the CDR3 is TGTGCCAGCAGCTTAGGGCCGTACACTGAAGCTTTCTTT.

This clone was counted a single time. The CDR3 loop is CASSLNRLVETQYF. Here the CDR3 DNA reads TGTGCCAGCAGCTTAAACAGATTAGTAGAGACCCAGTACTTC. The rearrangement joins TRBV7-6 to TRBJ2-5; D unclear. This CDR3 is 14 amino acids long. Germline V lookup: CDR1 SGHVS, CDR2 FNYEAQ. V lost 2 bases and J 4 bases, leaving 11 bases between the germline ends.

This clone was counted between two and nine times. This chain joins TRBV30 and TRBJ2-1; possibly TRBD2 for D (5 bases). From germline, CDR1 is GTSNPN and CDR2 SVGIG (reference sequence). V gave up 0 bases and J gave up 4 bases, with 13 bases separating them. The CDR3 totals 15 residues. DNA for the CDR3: TGTGCCTGGAGTGTAACGAGGGTGGGGTACAATGAGCAGTTCTTC. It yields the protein CAWSVTRVGYNEQFF.

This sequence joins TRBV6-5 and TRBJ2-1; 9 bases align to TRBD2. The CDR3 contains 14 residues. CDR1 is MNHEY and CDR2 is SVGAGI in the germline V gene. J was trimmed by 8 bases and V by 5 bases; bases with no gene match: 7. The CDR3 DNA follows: TGTGCCAGCAGTGGGGGTAGCGGGAGCTATGAGCAGTTCTTC. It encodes CASSGGSGSYEQFF.

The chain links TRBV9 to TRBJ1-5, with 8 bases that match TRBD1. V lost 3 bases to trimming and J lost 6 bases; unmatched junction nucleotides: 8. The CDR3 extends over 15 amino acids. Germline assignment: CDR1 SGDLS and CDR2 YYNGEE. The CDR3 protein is CASSAAGGLGQPQHF. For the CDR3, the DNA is TGTGCCAGCAGCGCCGCAGGGGGCTTAGGTCAGCCCCAGCATTTT. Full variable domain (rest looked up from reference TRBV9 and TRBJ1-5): DSGVTQTPKHLITATGQRVTLRCSPRSGDLSVYWYQQSLDQGLQFLIQYYNGEERAKGNILERFSAQQFPDLHSELNLSSLELGDSALYFCASSAAGGLGQPQHFGDGTRLSIL.

CDR3 in amino acids: CASSPPRGRGLNEQFF. In nucleotides, the CDR3 is TGTGCCAGCAGTCCTCCCCGGGGGAGAGGTCTAAATGAGCAGTTCTTC. This sequence joins TRBV7-9 and TRBJ2-1; TRBD2 is a possible D gene (6 bases). Germline lookup yields CDR1 SEHNR and CDR2 FQNEAQ (reference sequence). Deletions cut 6 bases from V and 7 bases from J, with 22 bases between. This CDR3 is 16 amino acids long.

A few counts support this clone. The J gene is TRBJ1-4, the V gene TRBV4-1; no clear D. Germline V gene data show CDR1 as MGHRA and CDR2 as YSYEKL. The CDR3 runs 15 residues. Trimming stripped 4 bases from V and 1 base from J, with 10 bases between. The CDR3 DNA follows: TGCGCCAGCAGCCCAGTACGAGGAACTAATGAAAAACTGTTTTTT. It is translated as CASSPVRGTNEKLFF.